This TCR beta chain was profiled in a study of patients and donors after allogeneic stem cell transplantation (dated by TCRdb to about 2020). Receptor amplification or capture employed RT-PCR. Sequencer: NextSeq 550. Through fastp at Q25 and MiXCR, TCRdb rebuilt clones from the public reads, retaining in-frame beta chains. Entries are consolidated by CDR3 protein sequence, retaining the most common genes and DNA. Recorded for this sample are 800,000 to 1,000,000 distinct CDR3 sequences; roughly 18% of them occurred a single time. The ten largest clones add up to roughly 6.4% of the sample. Trimming takes 6 bases off V and 3 bases off J; junction bases not matched to a gene: 10. The CDR3 contains 15 residues, cysteine and phenylalanine counted. Kept here is only the CDR3 DNA, which spans 45 bases and is read in frame from base 1. In regard to this clonotype: The antigen it binds to is not known. Base-call qualities are not available, and no considerably larger clone is one nucleotide away.

Sequenced material: blood, either unsorted or a sorted T cell fraction (not recorded which). The V and J segments used are TRBV12-3 or TRBV12-4 and TRBJ2-5; 7 bases in the middle match TRBD2. This TCR was sampled from a human donor who was either an allogeneic HSCT recipient or a stem cell or donor lymphocyte infusion donor (not recorded which). It is not recorded whose cells these are; they may come from a transplant donor. The sequence in DNA is TGTGCCAGCAGCTGGGCCGGGCTAGCGGAAGAGACCCAGTACTTC. The translation is CASSWAGLAEETQYF.